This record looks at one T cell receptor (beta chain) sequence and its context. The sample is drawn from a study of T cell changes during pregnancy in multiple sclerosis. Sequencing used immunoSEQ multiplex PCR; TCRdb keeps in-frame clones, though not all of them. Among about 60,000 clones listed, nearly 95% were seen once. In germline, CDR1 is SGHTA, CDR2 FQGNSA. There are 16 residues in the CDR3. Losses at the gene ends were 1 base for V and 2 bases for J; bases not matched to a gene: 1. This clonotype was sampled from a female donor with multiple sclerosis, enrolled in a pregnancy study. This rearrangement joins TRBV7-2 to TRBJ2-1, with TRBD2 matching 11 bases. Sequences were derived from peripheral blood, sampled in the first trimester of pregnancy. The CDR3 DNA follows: TGTGCCAGCAGCTTAGTGACTAGCGGGGCCTACAATGAGCAGTTCTTC. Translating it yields CASSLVTSGAYNEQFF.